This paragraph covers one TCR beta chain sequence. Its antigen remains unidentified. Germline loops: CDR1 MNHNS, CDR2 SASEGT. The CDR3 runs to 16 residues. With V trimmed by 7 bases and J by 7 bases, 16 bases remained unmatched. This sample is drawn from a study of vaccination and CD4 T cells after COVID-19. The Oncomine TCR Beta short-read assay was what sequenced the DNA obtained from cultured CD4+ T cells. One entry per CDR3 protein results from TCRdb running MiXCR on the PCR reads. Of roughly 9,900 distinct CDR3 sequences in the sample, 64% were seen once. Treatment of the sample: approximately nine-day PBMC culture with coronavirus spike peptide pools or control peptides (ViraFEST assay).

Sequencing was carried out using CD4+ T cells from blood, cultured in vitro. The clonotype was recovered from a human donor who had recovered from COVID-19. V is TRBV6-1 and J is TRBJ2-7; TRBD2 matches at 10 bases. For the CDR3, the DNA is TGTGCCAGCATCGCAGCACCGGGACTAGCGCTGGTGGAGCAGTACTTC. Translated, it gives CASIAAPGLALVEQYF.